The 30 T cell receptor beta chains in this list originate from one sample, sequenced in a study of T cell responses to AZD1222 COVID-19 vaccine. Generated by immunoSEQ multiplex PCR, the TCRdb table keeps only in-frame clones and is missing some. The data hold tens of thousands of clones, with roughly 90% observed a single time. The sample was peripheral blood, taken on day 0 of AZD1222 vaccination. The source is an adult in good health.

This chain uses TRBV7-9 with TRBJ2-2, with a possible D match to TRBD2 (5 bases). The ends were cut back, 1 base at V and 6 bases at J, with 6 bases in the middle. The germline CDR1 and CDR2 sequences are SEHNR and FQNEAQ (reference sequence). The CDR3 covers 13 residues. In DNA form, the CDR3 reads TGTGCCAGCAGCTTAGGAGGGTCCGGGGAGCTGTTTTTT. Translating it yields CASSLGGSGELFF. The variable domain in full, with the rest retrieved from reference TRBV7-9 and TRBJ2-2, is DTGVSQNPRHKITKRGQNVTFRCDPISEHNRLYWYRQTLGQGPEFLTYFQNEAQLEKSRLLSDRFSAERPKGSFSTLEIQRTEQGDSAMYLCASSLGGSGELFFGEGSRLTVL.

The chain employs TRBV7-9 and TRBJ1-4, with 12 bases that match TRBD1. The V and J ends lost 1 base and 2 bases, in that order; junction bases with no gene match: 8. The CDR3 is 19 amino acids. The germline V gene encodes CDR1 SEHNR and CDR2 FQNEAQ (reference sequence). CDR3 sequence reads: CASSLGAGTGGRTNEKLFF. The CDR3 bases are TGTGCCAGCAGCTTAGGTGCCGGGACAGGGGGCAGGACTAATGAAAAACTGTTTTTT.

The V call is TRBV23-1, the J call TRBJ1-1; 9 nucleotides match TRBD1. TRBV23-1 is assigned to the ORF class and has an uncertain function. J gave up 7 bases and V 5 bases, and 23 bases lay outside the gene matches. The CDR3 is 19 residues long. The chain's CDR3 is CASSESVGDREFRRGEAFF. In DNA, the CDR3 is TGCGCCAGCAGTGAAAGCGTAGGGGACAGGGAGTTTCGCCGGGGTGAAGCTTTCTTT.

The chain couples TRBV7-9 to TRBJ1-4, with D uncertain. V shed 3 bases and J shed 12 bases, with 14 bases lying between them. This CDR3 is 13 amino acids long. Germline CDR1 SEHNR, CDR2 FQNEAQ (reference sequence). The CDR3 nucleotides read TGTGCCAGCAGCTTCCCCAACGACCAGGAACTGTTTTTT. It translates to CASSFPNDQELFF.

V is TRBV18 and J is TRBJ2-7; D may be TRBD1 (6 bases). Germline CDR1 KGHSH, CDR2 LQKENI. The V end lost 5 bases, the J end lost 5 bases, and 19 bases lay between the germline ends. The CDR3 totals 15 residues. The CDR3 nucleotides are TGTGCCAGCTCATACCGAACAGGGAATCAGGACGAGCAGTACTTC. Its translation: CASSYRTGNQDEQYF.

The gene calls are TRBV12-5 and TRBJ2-7; 9 nucleotides align to TRBD2. Losses at the gene ends were 0 bases for V and 5 bases for J; bases not matched to a gene: 8. The CDR3 length is 16 residues. Germline values: CDR1 LGHNT, CDR2 FRNRAP. The CDR3 here is CASGLVLSGSTHEQYF. The CDR3 region has the DNA TGTGCTAGTGGTTTGGTACTTAGCGGGAGTACCCACGAGCAGTACTTC.

The chain joins TRBV21-1 to TRBJ2-3. TRBV21-1 is marked as a pseudogene. The CDR3 covers 19 residues. Here the CDR3 DNA reads TGTGCCAGCAGCAAAGGTCAGATTAAATCCCCCCATCAATCCCCGGCGCAGTATTTT. This translates into CASSKGQIKSPHQSPAQYF.

The chain has TRBV7-8 and TRBJ1-2; the D gene is possibly TRBD1 (5 bases). CDR1 is SGHVS, CDR2 FQNEAQ, per germline. The CDR3 length is 14 residues. Deletions cut 5 bases from V and 11 bases from J, with 21 bases between. The CDR3 protein is CASSPGLGRDPYTF. For the CDR3, the DNA is TGTGCCAGCAGCCCGGGGCTGGGTAGAGATCCGTACACCTTC.

This chain connects TRBV5-4 to TRBJ1-6, with TRBD1 matching over 7 bases. The ends lost 0 bases at V and 1 base at J; junction bases unmatched: 7. Per the germline V gene, CDR1 is SGHNT and CDR2 is YYREEE (reference sequence). The CDR3 contains 18 residues. CDR3 in amino acids: CASSLAGGGASYNSPLHF. In DNA form, the CDR3 reads TGTGCCAGCAGCTTGGCCGGAGGGGGCGCTTCCTATAATTCACCCCTCCACTTT. The full variable domain, with the rest looked up from reference TRBV5-4 and TRBJ1-6, is ETGVTQSPTHLIKTRGQQVTLRCSSQSGHNTVSWYQQALGQGPQFIFQYYREEENGRGNFPPRFSGLQFPNYSSELNVNALELDDSALYLCASSLAGGGASYNSPLHFGNGTRLTVT.

The chain recombines TRBV21-1 with TRBJ2-5; TRBD1 was called by the table and not checked on the DNA. TRBV21-1 is a pseudogene locus. This CDR3 is 13 amino acids long. The CDR3 nucleotides are TGTGCCAGCAGCATGACAGCCCAAGAGACCCAGTACTTC. It encodes CASSMTAQETQYF.

DNA for the CDR3: TGTGCCAGCAGCCCCCGGGACACGAGGAACACTGAAGCTTTCTTT. Its protein product is CASSPRDTRNTEAFF. This chain joins TRBV9 and TRBJ1-1; D perhaps matches TRBD1 (6 bases). The V end lost 4 bases, the J end lost 1 base, and 14 bases lay between the germline ends. CDR3 size: 15 residues. Germline V gene data show CDR1 as SGDLS and CDR2 as YYNGEE.

The V and J genes are TRBV5-6 and TRBJ2-7; TRBD1 matches 7 bases. After removal of 4 bases from V and 2 bases from J, the junction contained 12 bases not matched to a gene. The CDR3 length is 16 residues. In germline, CDR1 is SGHDT, CDR2 YYEEEE. The CDR3 sequence: CASSRPLQGYAYEQYF. DNA for the CDR3: TGTGCCAGCAGCCGACCTTTACAGGGGTATGCCTACGAGCAGTACTTC.

The chain employs TRBV7-9 and TRBJ2-7; 14 bases line up with TRBD2. CDR1 is SEHNR, CDR2 FQNEAQ, per germline (reference sequence). The CDR3 is made up of 16 amino acids. Germline trimming cut 4 bases from V and 7 bases from J; bases unmatched to any gene: 9. The CDR3 protein is CASSSRLAGGPGEQYF. The CDR3 DNA sequence: TGTGCCAGCAGCTCCCGACTAGCGGGAGGGCCTGGGGAGCAGTACTTC. The variable domain in full, with the rest retrieved from reference TRBV7-9 and TRBJ2-7, is DTGVSQNPRHKITKRGQNVTFRCDPISEHNRLYWYRQTLGQGPEFLTYFQNEAQLEKSRLLSDRFSAERPKGSFSTLEIQRTEQGDSAMYLCASSSRLAGGPGEQYFGPGTRLTVT.

V and J are TRBV27 and TRBJ2-7; D perhaps matches TRBD2 (5 bases). V was pared by 5 bases and J by 0 bases, with 14 bases between. This CDR3 has 15 residues. Germline assignment: CDR1 MNHEY and CDR2 SMNVEV (reference sequence). As DNA, the CDR3 is TGTGCCAGCAGTCCCCTTGGAACTAGCTCCTACGAGCAGTACTTC. This codes for CASSPLGTSSYEQYF.

The J gene is TRBJ1-4, the V gene TRBV5-1; possibly TRBD1 for D (5 bases). V was clipped by 5 bases and J by 14 bases, with 31 bases between them. The CDR3 consists of 17 residues. The germline V gene encodes CDR1 SGHRS and CDR2 YFSETQ. The CDR3, as DNA: TGCGCCAGCAGGGTTGGGTCCGACAGTTCCCTTGTGTCAGGTCTGTTTTTT. Its translation is CASRVGSDSSLVSGLFF. Full variable domain (outside the CDR3, taken from reference TRBV5-1 and TRBJ1-4): KAGVTQTPRYLIKTRGQQVTLSCSPISGHRSVSWYQQTPGQGLQFLFEYFSETQRNKGNFPGRFSGRQFSNSRSEMNVSTLELGDSALYLCASRVGSDSSLVSGLFFGSGTQLSVL.

The V and J genes are TRBV3-1 (or the pseudogene TRBV3-2) and TRBJ1-1, with D unclear. This CDR3 region has 13 residues. Germline values: CDR1 LGHDT, CDR2 YNNKEL (reference sequence). V lost 0 bases and J 8 bases, leaving 10 bases between the germline ends. The CDR3 DNA is TGTGCCAGCAGCCAAGAGAGGACGGCAGAAGCTTTCTTT. It is translated as CASSQERTAEAFF.

The chain couples TRBV7-8 to TRBJ2-7; D possibly corresponds to TRBD2 (5 bases). Deletions cut 5 bases from V and 3 bases from J, with 14 bases between. There are 14 residues in the CDR3. CDR1 is SGHVS and CDR2 is FQNEAQ in the germline V gene. This chain's CDR3 is CASSQLVTIYEQYF. In DNA form, the CDR3 reads TGTGCCAGCAGCCAACTAGTAACCATCTACGAGCAGTACTTC.

Comments on this clone: The junction departs from germline at one end; a sequencing error may be responsible. The rearrangement links TRBV4-2 to TRBJ2-7, with 12 positions matching TRBD1. There are 15 residues in the CDR3. CDR1 is LGHNA, CDR2 YNFKEQ, per germline. This CDR3 reads CASSQGTGGGYEQYF. In DNA, the CDR3 is TGTGCCAGCAGTCAAGGGACAGGGGGCGGGTACGAGCAGTACTTC.

The gene calls are TRBV5-8 and TRBJ1-5; 7 nucleotides line up with TRBD1. After removal of 4 bases from V and 6 bases from J, the junction contained 7 bases not matched to a gene. Germline lookup yields CDR1 SGHTS and CDR2 YDEGEE. The length of the CDR3 is 14 residues. The CDR3 protein is CASSLGQLSQPQHF. CDR3 DNA: TGTGCCAGCAGCCTGGGACAGTTGAGTCAGCCCCAGCATTTT.

V gene TRBV4-1 combines with J gene TRBJ1-1; D gene uncertain. Trimming shortened V by 6 bases and J by 1 base, and 12 bases separated the two germline ends. Looked up from germline, CDR1 is MGHRA and CDR2 is YSYEKL. This CDR3 has 14 amino acids. The CDR3 DNA reads TGCGCCAGCAGACCCGGGAAGGGGAACACTGAAGCTTTCTTT. It codes for CASRPGKGNTEAFF.

The chain recombines TRBV3-1 (or the pseudogene TRBV3-2) with TRBJ2-4; 12 positions agree with TRBD2. The CDR3 sequence is 16 residues long. Germline CDR1 and CDR2: LGHDT and YNNKEL (reference sequence). Germline trimming cut 1 base from V and 7 bases from J; bases unmatched to any gene: 5. The CDR3 nucleotides read TGTGCCAGCAGCCAAGGGACTAGCGGGATTCGGAACATTCAGTACTTC. Protein sequence: CASSQGTSGIRNIQYF.

This chain uses TRBV6-2 or TRBV6-3 with TRBJ2-7, with a tentative D call TRBD1 (6 bases). Germline V lookup: CDR1 MNHEY, CDR2 SVGEGT. The CDR3 covers 15 residues. V was cut by 5 bases and J by 0 bases, with 14 bases left in between. The CDR3 sequence is CASSKGDTSSYEQYF. CDR3 DNA: TGTGCCAGCAGTAAGGGGGACACCAGCTCCTACGAGCAGTACTTC.

This chain joins TRBV6-5 and TRBJ2-5, with no clear D. Trimming pared 0 bases from V and 4 bases from J, leaving 12 bases between. The CDR3 has 15 amino acids. Germline CDR1 is MNHEY and CDR2 is SVGAGI. The CDR3 bases are TGTGCCAGCAGTTACTCGAGGAAGCGAATAGAGACCCAGTACTTC. As protein: CASSYSRKRIETQYF.

V usage is TRBV21-1 and J usage is TRBJ2-2; the table assigns TRBD1, which was not confirmed against the DNA. TRBV21-1 is labeled a pseudogene. The CDR3 is made up of 16 amino acids. Written as DNA, the CDR3 is TGTGCCAGCAGCAAAGGACAGGGCACGAACACCGGGGAGCTGTTTTTT. Translation gives CASSKGQGTNTGELFF.

This chain uses TRBV3-1 (or the pseudogene TRBV3-2) with TRBJ2-3; 13 bases map to TRBD2. J was trimmed by 2 bases and V by 1 base; bases with no gene match: 9. Germline values: CDR1 LGHDT, CDR2 YNNKEL (reference sequence). The CDR3 has 19 amino acids. The CDR3 DNA is TGTGCCAGCAGCCAAGCAGTTCGACTAGCGGGGGGTCTCACAGATACGCAGTATTTT. Translating gives CASSQAVRLAGGLTDTQYF.

This sequence joins TRBV18 and TRBJ2-1; possibly TRBD1 for D (7 bases). Germline assignment: CDR1 KGHSH and CDR2 LQKENI. V gave up 4 bases and J gave up 5 bases, with 15 bases separating them. This CDR3 contains 15 residues. CDR3: CASSRDREVDNEQFF. The CDR3 bases are TGTGCCAGCTCACGAGACAGGGAGGTGGACAATGAGCAGTTCTTC.

This chain links TRBV5-1 with TRBJ2-6; 9 bases are a match to TRBD1. V shed 4 bases, J shed 0 bases, and the junction held 8 bases outside the gene matches. This CDR3 is built from 18 residues. Germline lookup yields CDR1 SGHRS and CDR2 YFSETQ. CDR3 residues: CASSRLGDRASGANVLTF. CDR3 in DNA: TGCGCCAGCAGCCGCCTGGGGGACAGGGCCTCTGGGGCCAACGTCCTGACTTTC.

The chain combines TRBV7-2 with TRBJ1-1, with TRBD1 matching 9 bases. V dropped 1 base and J dropped 3; count of bases not matched to a gene: 3. The CDR3 consists of 15 residues. The germline V gene encodes CDR1 SGHTA and CDR2 FQGNSA. The CDR3 spells CASSLDGQGYTEAFF. The CDR3 nucleotides read TGTGCCAGCAGCTTAGACGGACAGGGGTACACTGAAGCTTTCTTT.

CDR3: CASSQVGRWTSGRPDTQYF. Written as DNA, the CDR3 is TGTGCCAGCAGCCAAGTCGGGCGTTGGACTAGCGGGCGTCCAGATACGCAGTATTTT. This chain uses TRBV3-1 (or the pseudogene TRBV3-2) with TRBJ2-3, with TRBD2 identical over 11 bases. The germline V gene has CDR1 LGHDT and CDR2 YNNKEL (reference sequence). This CDR3 is 19 amino acids long. Unmatched junction bases numbered 13, after V lost 1 base and J lost 4 bases.

This clone has only one observation. Distinct nucleotide sequences in the sample also encode this CDR3. V and J are TRBV19 and TRBJ1-1; TRBD1 agrees at 10 bases. Trimming cost V 6 bases and J 5 bases; bases outside gene matches: 3. Germline values: CDR1 LNHDA, CDR2 SQIVND (reference sequence). This CDR3 region has 13 residues. This CDR3 is CASSGTGVTEAFF. The CDR3 DNA follows: TGTGCCAGTAGCGGGACAGGGGTTACTGAAGCTTTCTTT.